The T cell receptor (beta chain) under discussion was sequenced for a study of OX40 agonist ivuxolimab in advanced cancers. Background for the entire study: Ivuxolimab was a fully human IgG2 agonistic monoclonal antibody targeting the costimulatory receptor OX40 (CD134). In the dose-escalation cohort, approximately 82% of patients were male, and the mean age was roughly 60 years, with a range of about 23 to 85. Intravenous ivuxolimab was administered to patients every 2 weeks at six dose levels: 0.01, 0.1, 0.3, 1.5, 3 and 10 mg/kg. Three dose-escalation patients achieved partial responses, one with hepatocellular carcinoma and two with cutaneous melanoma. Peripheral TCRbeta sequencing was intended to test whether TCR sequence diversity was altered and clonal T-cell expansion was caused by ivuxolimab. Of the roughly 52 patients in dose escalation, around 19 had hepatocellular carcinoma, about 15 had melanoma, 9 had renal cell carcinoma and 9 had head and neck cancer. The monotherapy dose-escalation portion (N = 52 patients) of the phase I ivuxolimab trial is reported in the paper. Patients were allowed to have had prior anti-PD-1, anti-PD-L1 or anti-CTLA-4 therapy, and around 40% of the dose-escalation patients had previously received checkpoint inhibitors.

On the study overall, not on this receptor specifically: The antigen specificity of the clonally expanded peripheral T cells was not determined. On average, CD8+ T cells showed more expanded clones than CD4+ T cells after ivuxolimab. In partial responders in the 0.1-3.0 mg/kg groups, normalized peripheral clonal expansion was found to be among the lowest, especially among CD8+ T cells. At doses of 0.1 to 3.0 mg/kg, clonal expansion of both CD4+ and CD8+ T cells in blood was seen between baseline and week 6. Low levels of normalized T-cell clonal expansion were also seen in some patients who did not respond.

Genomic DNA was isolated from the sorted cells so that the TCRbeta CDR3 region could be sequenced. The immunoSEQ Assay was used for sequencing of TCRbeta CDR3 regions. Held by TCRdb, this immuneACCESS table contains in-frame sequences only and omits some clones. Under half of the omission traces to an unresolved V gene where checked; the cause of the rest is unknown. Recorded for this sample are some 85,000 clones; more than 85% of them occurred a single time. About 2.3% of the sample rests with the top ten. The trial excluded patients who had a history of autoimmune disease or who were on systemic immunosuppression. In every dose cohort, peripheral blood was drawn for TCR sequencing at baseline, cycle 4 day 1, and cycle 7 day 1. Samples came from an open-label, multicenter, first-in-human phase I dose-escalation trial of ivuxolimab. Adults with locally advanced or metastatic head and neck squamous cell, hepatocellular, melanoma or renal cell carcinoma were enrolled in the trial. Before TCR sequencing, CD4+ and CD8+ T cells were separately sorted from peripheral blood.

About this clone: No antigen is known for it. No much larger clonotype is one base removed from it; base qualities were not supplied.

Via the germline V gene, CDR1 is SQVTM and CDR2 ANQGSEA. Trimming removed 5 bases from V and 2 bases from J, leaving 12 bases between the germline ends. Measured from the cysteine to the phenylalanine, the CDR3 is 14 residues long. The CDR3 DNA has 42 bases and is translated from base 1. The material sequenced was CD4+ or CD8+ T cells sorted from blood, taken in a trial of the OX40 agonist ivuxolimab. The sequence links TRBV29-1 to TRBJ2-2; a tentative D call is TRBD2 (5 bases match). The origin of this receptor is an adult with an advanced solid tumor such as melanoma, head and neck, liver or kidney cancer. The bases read TGCAGCGTTAAGTCTCGGACTAACACCGGGGAGCTGTTTTTT. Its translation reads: CSVKSRTNTGELFF.